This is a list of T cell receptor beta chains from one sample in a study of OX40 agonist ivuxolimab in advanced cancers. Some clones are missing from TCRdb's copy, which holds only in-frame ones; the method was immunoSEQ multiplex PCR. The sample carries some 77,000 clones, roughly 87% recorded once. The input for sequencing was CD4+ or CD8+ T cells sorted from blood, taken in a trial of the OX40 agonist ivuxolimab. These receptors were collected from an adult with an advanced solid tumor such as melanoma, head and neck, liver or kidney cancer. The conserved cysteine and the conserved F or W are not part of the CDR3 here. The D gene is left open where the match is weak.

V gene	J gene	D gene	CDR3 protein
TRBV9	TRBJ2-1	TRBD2	ASSLASGREGVYNEQF
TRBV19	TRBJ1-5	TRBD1	ASARDRYSNQPQH
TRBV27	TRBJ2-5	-	ASSPRTTRNQETQY
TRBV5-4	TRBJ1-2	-	ASSHGGGGGYGYT
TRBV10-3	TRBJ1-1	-	AISGSPWQGGAF
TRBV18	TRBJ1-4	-	ASSPLPQVSNEKLF
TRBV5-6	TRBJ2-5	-	ASSLVGEGGETQY
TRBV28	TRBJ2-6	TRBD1	ASSRTGAGANVLT
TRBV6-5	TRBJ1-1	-	ASSTQGGTEAF
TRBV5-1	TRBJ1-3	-	ASSWQGSGNTIY
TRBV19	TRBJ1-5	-	ASCSGTSGNQPQH
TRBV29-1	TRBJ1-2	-	SVEAGGIGYT
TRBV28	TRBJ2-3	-	ASSWVGADTQY
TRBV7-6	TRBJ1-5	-	ASSSGVGRQPQH
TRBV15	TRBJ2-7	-	ATSRTRDYEQY
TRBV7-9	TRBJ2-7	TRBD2	ASSQGLAGAFSYEQY
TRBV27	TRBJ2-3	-	ASSSLGGSTDTQY
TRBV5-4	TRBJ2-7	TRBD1	ASSAGQDSYEQY
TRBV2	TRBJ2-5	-	ASSGGGLGETQY
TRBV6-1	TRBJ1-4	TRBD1	ASSKLTGTIEKLF
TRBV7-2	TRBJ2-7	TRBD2	ASSFRKSGGTYEQY
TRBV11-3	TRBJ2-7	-	ASSSDYYEQY
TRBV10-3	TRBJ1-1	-	AISEHPHETGTEAF
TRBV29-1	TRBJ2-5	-	SVNPRGVQETQY
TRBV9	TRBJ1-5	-	ASSVGDVGNQPQH
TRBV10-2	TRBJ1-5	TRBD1	ASRGQGFQPQH
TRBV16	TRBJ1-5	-	ASSQSGGPQPQH
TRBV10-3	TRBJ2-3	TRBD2	AISDRKVQRGASTDTQY
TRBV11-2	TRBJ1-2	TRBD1	ASSPSGTGYFYGYT
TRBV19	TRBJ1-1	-	ASSISAGDTEAF
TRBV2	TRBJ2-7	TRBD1	ASSEEAGGYEQY
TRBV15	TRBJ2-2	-	ATSRDSRGREGNTGELF
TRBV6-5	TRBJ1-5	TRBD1	ASKTTGENQPQH
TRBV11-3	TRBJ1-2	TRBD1	ASSFRQGWYYGYT
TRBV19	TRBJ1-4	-	ASSIAQATNEKLF
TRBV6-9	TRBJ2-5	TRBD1	ASSYGQGGRTQY
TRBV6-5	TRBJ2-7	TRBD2	ASRLGGLGSYEQY
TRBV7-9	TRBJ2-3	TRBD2	ASSLGTSGGTDTQY
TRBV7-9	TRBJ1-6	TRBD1	ASSSPGTGDSPLH
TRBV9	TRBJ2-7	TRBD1	ASSVGQGKSYEQY
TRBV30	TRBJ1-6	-	AWRLPGGTYNSPLH
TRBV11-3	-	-	ASSSIRSSYEQY
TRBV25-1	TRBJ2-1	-	ASSAQQKLTYNEQF
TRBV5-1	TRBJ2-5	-	ASSETYETQY
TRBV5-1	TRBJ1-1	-	ASSLSDTEAF
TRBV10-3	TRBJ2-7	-	AITRQGGASYEQY
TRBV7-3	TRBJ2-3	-	ASRPPSGASDDSYTQY
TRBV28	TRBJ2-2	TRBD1	ASSPGTGDPRGTGELL
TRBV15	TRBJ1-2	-	ATSRHPPGPSFRGPRGNSGYT
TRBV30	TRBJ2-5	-	AWTLGVRETQY
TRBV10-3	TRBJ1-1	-	AISTTPGGRAEAF
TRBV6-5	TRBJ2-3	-	ASRRGGISTDTQY
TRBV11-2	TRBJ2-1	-	ASSYQHEQF
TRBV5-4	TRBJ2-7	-	ASSLWDLQASYEQY
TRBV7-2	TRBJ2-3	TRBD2	ASSLIAGWGPDTQY
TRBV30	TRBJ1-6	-	AWSVLWGVNSPLH
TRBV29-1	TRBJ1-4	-	SASRGTNEKLF
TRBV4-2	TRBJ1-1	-	ASSRTQNTEAF
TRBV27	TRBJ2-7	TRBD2	ASSISSGGPYEQY